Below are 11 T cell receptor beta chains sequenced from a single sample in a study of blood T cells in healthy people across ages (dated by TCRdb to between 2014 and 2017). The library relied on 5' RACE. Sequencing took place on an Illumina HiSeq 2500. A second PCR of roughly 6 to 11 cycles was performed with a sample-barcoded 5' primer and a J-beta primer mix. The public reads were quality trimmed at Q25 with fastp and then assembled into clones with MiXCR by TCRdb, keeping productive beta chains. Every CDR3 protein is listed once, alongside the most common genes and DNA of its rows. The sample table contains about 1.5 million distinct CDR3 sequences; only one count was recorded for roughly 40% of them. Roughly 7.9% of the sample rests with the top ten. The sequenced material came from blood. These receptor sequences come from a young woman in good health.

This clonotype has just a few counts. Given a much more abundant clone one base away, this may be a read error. This CDR3 is CASSENRRDYNEQFF. The CDR3, as DNA: TGTGCCAGCAGCGAGAACAGGAGGGACTACAATGAGCAGTTCTTC. This rearrangement joins TRBV11-3 to TRBJ2-1; D may be TRBD2 (6 bases). The germline V gene has CDR1 SGHNT and CDR2 YENEEA. The CDR3 extends over 15 amino acids. V lost 5 bases and J 3 bases, leaving 14 bases between the germline ends.

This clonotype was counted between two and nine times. The CDR3 DNA is TGCAGTGCTAGATCAGGGACAGGGTCCGTATCCGAGCAGTACTTC. Protein: CSARSGTGSVSEQYF. This chain uses TRBV20-1 with TRBJ2-7, with TRBD1 matching over 9 bases. The CDR3 runs 15 residues. The J segment lost 6 bases and the V segment lost 2 bases, leaving 11 bases of the junction unmatched. CDR1 and CDR2 from the germline V gene are DFQATT and SNEGSKA (reference sequence).

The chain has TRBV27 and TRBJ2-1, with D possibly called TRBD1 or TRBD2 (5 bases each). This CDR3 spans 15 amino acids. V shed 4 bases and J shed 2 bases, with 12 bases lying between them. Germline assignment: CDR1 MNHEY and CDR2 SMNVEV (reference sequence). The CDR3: CASSWGRSAYNEQFF. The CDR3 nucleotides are TGTGCCAGCAGTTGGGGACGGAGCGCCTACAATGAGCAGTTCTTC.

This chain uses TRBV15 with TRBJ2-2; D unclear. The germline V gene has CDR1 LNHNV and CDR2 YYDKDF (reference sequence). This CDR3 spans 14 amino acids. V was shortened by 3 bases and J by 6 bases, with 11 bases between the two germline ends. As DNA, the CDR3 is TGTGCCACCAGCAGGGCTAGAACCGCCGGGGAGCTGTTTTTT. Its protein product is CATSRARTAGELFF.

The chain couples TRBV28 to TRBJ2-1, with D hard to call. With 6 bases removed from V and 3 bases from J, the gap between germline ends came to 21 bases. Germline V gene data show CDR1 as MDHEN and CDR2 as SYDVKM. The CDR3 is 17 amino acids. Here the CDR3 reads CASSLPARGSFYNEQFF. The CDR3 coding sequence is TGTGCCAGCAGCCTTCCGGCCCGAGGCAGCTTCTACAATGAGCAGTTCTTC.

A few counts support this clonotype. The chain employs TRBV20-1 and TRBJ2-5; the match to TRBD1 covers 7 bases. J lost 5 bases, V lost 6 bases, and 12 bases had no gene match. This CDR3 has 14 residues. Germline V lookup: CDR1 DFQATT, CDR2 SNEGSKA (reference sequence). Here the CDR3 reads CSAAEGGRGETQYF. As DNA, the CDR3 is TGCAGTGCAGCCGAAGGGGGCCGGGGTGAGACCCAGTACTTC.

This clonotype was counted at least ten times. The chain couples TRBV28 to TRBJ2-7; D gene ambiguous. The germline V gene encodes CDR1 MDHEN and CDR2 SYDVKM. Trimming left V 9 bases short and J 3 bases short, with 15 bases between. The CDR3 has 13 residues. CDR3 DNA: TGTGCCAGTTTGGCGACTGTCGACTACGAGCAGTACTTC. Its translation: CASLATVDYEQYF.

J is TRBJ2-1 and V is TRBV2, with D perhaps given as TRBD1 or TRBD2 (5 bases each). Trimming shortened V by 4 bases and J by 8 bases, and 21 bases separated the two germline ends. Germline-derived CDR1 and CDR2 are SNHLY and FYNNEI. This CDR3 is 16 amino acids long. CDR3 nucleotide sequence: TGTGCCAGCAGTGTGTACAGTACGGGGCCTCTCCATGAGCAGTTCTTC. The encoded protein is CASSVYSTGPLHEQFF.

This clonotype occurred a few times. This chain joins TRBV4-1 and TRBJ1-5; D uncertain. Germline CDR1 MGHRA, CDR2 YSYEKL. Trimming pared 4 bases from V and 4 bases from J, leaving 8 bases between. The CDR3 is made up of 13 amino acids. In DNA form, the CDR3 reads TGCGCCAGCAGCCGCGGGATAAATCAGCCCCAGCATTTT. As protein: CASSRGINQPQHF.

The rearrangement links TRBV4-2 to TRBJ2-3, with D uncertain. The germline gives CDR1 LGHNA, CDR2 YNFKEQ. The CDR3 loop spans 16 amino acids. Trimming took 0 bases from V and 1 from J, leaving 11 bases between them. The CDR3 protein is CASSQDLRPGTDTQYF. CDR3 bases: TGTGCCAGCAGCCAAGATCTTCGGCCAGGCACAGATACGCAGTATTTT.

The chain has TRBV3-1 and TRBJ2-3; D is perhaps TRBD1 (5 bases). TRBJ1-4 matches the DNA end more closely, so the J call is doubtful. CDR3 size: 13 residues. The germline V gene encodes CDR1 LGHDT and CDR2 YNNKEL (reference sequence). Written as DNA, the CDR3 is TGTGCCAGCAGCCAGGTGGGACGTGAAAAACTGTTTTTT. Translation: CASSQVGREKLFF.